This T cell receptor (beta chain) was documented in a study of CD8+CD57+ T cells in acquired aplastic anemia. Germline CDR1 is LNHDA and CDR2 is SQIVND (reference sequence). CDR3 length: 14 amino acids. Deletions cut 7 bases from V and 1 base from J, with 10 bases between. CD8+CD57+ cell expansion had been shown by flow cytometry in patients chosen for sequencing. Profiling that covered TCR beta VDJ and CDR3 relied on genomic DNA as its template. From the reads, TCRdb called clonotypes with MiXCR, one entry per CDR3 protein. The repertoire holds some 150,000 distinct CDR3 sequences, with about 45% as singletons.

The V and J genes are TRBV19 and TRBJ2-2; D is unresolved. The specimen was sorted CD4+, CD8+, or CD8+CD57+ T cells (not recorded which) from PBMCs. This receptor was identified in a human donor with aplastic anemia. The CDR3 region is CASTEARNTGELFF. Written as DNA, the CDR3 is TGTGCCAGTACCGAAGCCAGGAACACCGGGGAGCTGTTTTTT.